This T cell receptor (beta chain) is drawn from a study of beta chain features in type 1 diabetes. Study observations and caveats: Patients and controls would be equally affected if PCR favored shorter templates.

Concerning this clone itself: Its target is not known.

Sequencing targeted expressed TCRB transcripts, as all isolated RNA had been reverse transcribed. Sequencing used immunoSEQ multiplex PCR; TCRdb keeps in-frame clones, though not all of them. The table has about 140,000 clones, 6.9% seen once. This CDR3 spans 16 amino acids. Germline V lookup: CDR1 SEHNR, CDR2 FQNEAQ (reference sequence). V lost 5 bases, J lost 3 bases, and 20 bases lay in between. Sequences were obtained from central memory CD4+ T cells from blood. This receptor was taken from a woman aged 25 to 39 in good health. The rearrangement links TRBV7-9 to TRBJ2-7; D is possibly TRBD1 (6 bases). The CDR3 DNA reads TGTGCCAGCAGCCCTATCGTACAGGGAACCTACTACGAGCAGTACTTC. This gives the protein CASSPIVQGTYYEQYF.